The clone carrying this T cell receptor (beta chain) has just a few counts. The antigen is not known. The data originate from a study of response to subunit inactivated influenza vaccine. Overall study results and limits: It was the authors' suggestion that each seasonal influenza vaccination recruits few new T cells.

One entry per CDR3 protein results from TCRdb running MiXCR on the RT-PCR reads. The sample contains about 650,000 distinct CDR3 sequences, around 16% of which appear only once. V was shortened by 4 bases and J by 5 bases, with 12 bases between the two germline ends. The CDR3 extends over 14 amino acids. Germline V CDR1 and CDR2: SGHRS, YFSETQ. This TCR derives from a middle-aged man who received an inactivated influenza vaccine. The chain joins TRBV5-1 to TRBJ2-2, with D uncertain. Sample: PBMCs from blood, taken about 12 days after vaccination. Here the CDR3 reads CASSPDIKTGELFF. The CDR3 bases are TGCGCCAGCAGCCCAGATATCAAAACCGGGGAGCTGTTTTTT.